This T cell receptor (beta chain) was captured by sequencing in a study of shared clonotypes between healthy human individuals. Generated by immunoSEQ multiplex PCR, the TCRdb table keeps only in-frame clones and is missing some. The table records 550,000 to 700,000 clones, around 78% of them present only once. Input material: memory CD4+ T cells sorted from blood. The sample's subset: CD45RA-negative fraction. The sequence was collected from a woman aged 25 to 39 in good health.

The CDR3 DNA follows: TGCGCCAGCGGTAGCGGTAGCTCCTACAATGAGCAGTTCTTC. It specifies CASGSGSSYNEQFF. The chain is built from TRBV10-1 and TRBJ2-1, with TRBD2 as a possible D gene (6 bases). Trimming removed 8 bases at V and 0 bases at J, with 11 bases between. The CDR3 totals 14 residues. Germline-derived CDR1 and CDR2 are WNHNN and SYGVQD (reference sequence).